Here is one TCR beta chain with its context. Repertoires were generated with immunoSEQ multiplex PCR, while TCRdb's copy carries only in-frame clones and drops some. Here the sample spans fewer than 200,000 clones, about 90% being singletons. The data originate from a study of control samples from healthy donors and cancer patients. The germline V gene has CDR1 LGHNA and CDR2 YNFKEQ. V shed 0 bases, J shed 1 base, and the junction held 6 bases outside the gene matches. This CDR3 region has 17 residues. The sequencing input was blood. The V gene is TRBV4-2, the J gene TRBJ2-3, with 8 bases matching TRBD2. The source of this sequence is a man aged 25 to 40 in good health. The CDR3 DNA sequence: TGTGCCAGCAGCCAAGAACCCTACGGGGGGGGCACAGATACGCAGTATTTT. This sequence encodes CASSQEPYGGGTDTQYF.